A single sample gave rise to the 26 T cell receptor beta chains below, sequenced in a study of CD8 T cells in Susac syndrome. The RNA input was about 0.45 to 1 ug, and it was reverse transcribed with random hexamers. TCRdb ran MiXCR on the immunoSEQ multiplex PCR reads and lists one entry per CDR3 protein. The sample shows about 81,000 distinct CDR3 sequences, around 94% of them seen only once. Sequenced input: CD8+ T cells from PBMCs. The receptors stem from a human donor with Susac syndrome.

The chain carries TRBV30 and TRBJ1-4, with no clear D. V gave up 5 bases and J gave up 8 bases, with 18 bases separating them. The CDR3 contains 14 residues. Germline CDR1 GTSNPN, CDR2 SVGIG (reference sequence). This chain's CDR3 is CAWGEVGLGEKLFF. CDR3 coding DNA: TGTGCCTGGGGGGAAGTTGGCCTCGGGGAAAAACTGTTTTTT.

This clonotype was recorded a few times. This chain joins TRBV28 and TRBJ2-1; 11 positions match TRBD2. The germline V gene has CDR1 MDHEN and CDR2 SYDVKM. Trimming cost V 2 bases and J 9 bases; bases outside gene matches: 3. The CDR3 length is 14 residues. The CDR3 region is CASSLLAGGGEQFF. In nucleotides, the CDR3 is TGTGCCAGCAGTTTACTAGCGGGAGGTGGTGAGCAGTTCTTC.

The rearrangement links TRBV13 to TRBJ2-5; TRBD2 agrees at 7 bases. J lost 0 bases, V lost 4 bases, and 5 bases had no gene match. The CDR3 is made up of 15 amino acids. Germline V CDR1 and CDR2: PRHDT, FYEKMQ (reference sequence). CDR3 sequence (DNA): TGTGCCAGCAGCTCCGGACTAGTGCACCAAGAGACCCAGTACTTC. Protein product: CASSSGLVHQETQYF.

The chain carries TRBV2 and TRBJ2-1, with 11 bases matching TRBD2. V was clipped by 6 bases and J by 5 bases; unmatched bases: 9. In germline, CDR1 is SNHLY, CDR2 FYNNEI. The CDR3 runs to 16 residues. CDR3 coding DNA: TGTGCCAGCAGACGAACTAGCGGGAGCGCCCACAATGAGCAGTTCTTC. Protein: CASRRTSGSAHNEQFF.

The chain combines TRBV20-1 with TRBJ1-1, with 7 nucleotides matching TRBD1. CDR1 is DFQATT, CDR2 SNEGSKA, per germline (reference sequence). V lost 5 bases and J lost 1; bases outside the gene matches: 4. The CDR3 extends over 13 amino acids. The CDR3 here is CSASGQTNTEAFF. The CDR3 coding sequence is TGCAGTGCTTCGGGACAGACGAACACTGAAGCTTTCTTT.

This chain connects TRBV15 to TRBJ2-1, with 7 positions matching TRBD2. The junction had 11 bases not matched to a gene; V was cut back by 4 bases and J by 8 bases. This CDR3 region has 15 residues. CDR1 is LNHNV and CDR2 is YYDKDF in the germline V gene (reference sequence). CDR3 amino acids: CATSMGLRETHEQFF. The CDR3 coding sequence is TGTGCCACCAGCATGGGACTGCGGGAGACCCATGAGCAGTTCTTC.

The V call is TRBV5-1, the J call TRBJ2-5; 9 nucleotides line up with TRBD2. This CDR3 region has 16 residues. CDR1 SGHRS and CDR2 YFSETQ come from the germline V gene. Losses at the gene ends were 0 bases for V and 3 bases for J; bases not matched to a gene: 6. DNA of the CDR3: TGCGCCAGCAGCTTGGAATCTAGCGGGATTGAAGAGACCCAGTACTTC. Translated: CASSLESSGIEETQYF.

The chain carries TRBV29-1 and TRBJ2-3; unclear D gene. Germline CDR1 is SQVTM and CDR2 is ANQGSEA. There are 13 residues in the CDR3. V lost 3 bases and J lost 5, with 12 bases in between. CDR3 in DNA: TGCAGCGTTGATGACGTGTTGGGAGATACGCAGTATTTT. It yields the protein CSVDDVLGDTQYF.

This clonotype came up once. This sequence joins TRBV12-3 or TRBV12-4 and TRBJ1-6, with no clear D. V lost 4 bases and J lost 9, with 10 bases in between. The CDR3 has 13 residues. The DNA for the CDR3 is TGTGCCAGCAGTTCTGGGTTTGTTTCACCCCTCCACTTT. It encodes CASSSGFVSPLHF.

V gene TRBV7-9 combines with J gene TRBJ2-5; 7 bases map to TRBD1. Per germline, CDR1 SEHNR and CDR2 FQNEAQ (reference sequence). V trimming: 5 bases; J trimming: 5 bases; junction bases outside the gene matches: 5. The CDR3 consists of 13 residues. The CDR3 here is CASSPTGMETQYF. As DNA, the CDR3 is TGTGCCAGCAGCCCGACAGGGATGGAGACCCAGTACTTC.

J is TRBJ1-1 and V is TRBV10-3; D remains ambiguous. V dropped 0 bases and J dropped 5 bases, with 10 bases sitting between them. CDR1 and CDR2 from the germline V gene are ENHRY and SYGVKD. The CDR3 is 14 amino acids. CDR3 in amino acids: CAISESSRRTEAFF. The CDR3 DNA sequence: TGTGCCATCAGTGAGTCGAGCAGGCGGACTGAAGCTTTCTTT.

This chain joins TRBV14 and TRBJ1-2, with D hard to call. Germline-derived CDR1 and CDR2 are SGHDN and FVKESK. With 5 bases removed from V and 4 bases from J, the gap between germline ends came to 17 bases. This CDR3 has 15 residues. CDR3 sequence reads: CASSVVPGGGYGYTF. DNA for the CDR3: TGTGCCAGCAGCGTGGTACCCGGAGGAGGCTATGGCTACACCTTC.

The chain has TRBV28 and TRBJ2-5; D gene ambiguous. The CDR3 has 14 amino acids. Germline V gene data show CDR1 as MDHEN and CDR2 as SYDVKM. Trimming removed 3 bases from V and 3 bases from J, with 11 bases in between. The CDR3 DNA follows: TGTGCCAGCAGTTTTCTTTCAACAAAAGAGACCCAGTACTTC. This codes for CASSFLSTKETQYF. The variable domain in full, with the rest retrieved from reference TRBV28 and TRBJ2-5, is DVKVTQSSRYLVKRTGEKVFLECVQDMDHENMFWYRQDPGLGLRLIYFSYDVKMKEKGDIPEGYSVSREKKERFSLILESASTNQTSMYLCASSFLSTKETQYFGPGTRLLVL.

The rearrangement uses TRBV5-4 and TRBJ2-7, with D possibly matching TRBD2 (6 bases). Germline CDR1 and CDR2: SGHNT and YYREEE (reference sequence). The length of the CDR3 is 13 residues. Between the trimmed V and J ends, which lost 0 bases and 3 bases, there was a span of 7 bases. This CDR3 reads CASSLGLVYEQYF. The DNA of the CDR3 is TGTGCCAGCAGCTTGGGACTAGTCTACGAGCAGTACTTC.

The V call is TRBV6-5, the J call TRBJ2-2; D unclear. The V gene lost 2 bases and the J gene lost 0 bases, with 7 bases spanning the gap. The CDR3 loop spans 15 amino acids. CDR1 MNHEY and CDR2 SVGAGI come from the germline V gene. The CDR3 DNA follows: TGTGCCAGCAGTTACGACGATTCGAACACCGGGGAGCTGTTTTTT. Protein: CASSYDDSNTGELFF.

The chain links TRBV5-4 to TRBJ2-7; 8 bases match TRBD1. Germline values: CDR1 SGHNT, CDR2 YYREEE (reference sequence). The CDR3 totals 12 residues. J was trimmed by 7 bases and V by 2 bases; bases with no gene match: 2. The CDR3 region is CASSFGQGEQYF. CDR3 sequence (DNA): TGTGCCAGCAGCTTTGGACAGGGAGAGCAGTACTTC.

The chain links TRBV4-3 to TRBJ2-1, with no clear D. Trimming took off 0 bases at V and 4 bases at J, with 10 bases between the two ends. Germline loops: CDR1 LGHNA, CDR2 YSLEER. CDR3 length: 15 residues. The CDR3 here is CASSQDSRVYNEQFF. CDR3 in DNA: TGCGCCAGCAGCCAAGATAGCCGGGTTTACAATGAGCAGTTCTTC.

The chain uses TRBV6-4 and TRBJ1-1; no clear D gene. The germline V gene encodes CDR1 MRHNA and CDR2 SNTAGT. The CDR3 is 10 residues long. The V and J ends lost 10 bases and 7 bases respectively, with 10 bases between them. CDR3 sequence (DNA): TGTGCCACCCCCCTGAGTGAAGCTTTCTTT. Translating gives CATPLSEAFF.

V usage is TRBV7-2 and J usage is TRBJ2-1; no clear D. This CDR3 comprises 14 residues. Looked up from germline, CDR1 is SGHTA and CDR2 is FQGNSA. With 1 base removed from V and 2 bases from J, the gap between germline ends came to 6 bases. The DNA of the CDR3 is TGTGCCAGCAGCTTAGGCGATCCCTACAATGAGCAGTTCTTC. Translation: CASSLGDPYNEQFF.

The chain couples TRBV6-1 to TRBJ2-2; D call uncertain. Looked up from germline, CDR1 is MNHNS and CDR2 is SASEGT. The CDR3 contains 14 residues. V lost 7 bases and J 1 base, leaving 10 bases between the germline ends. DNA of the CDR3: TGTGCCAGCACTTCAGGAGTGAACACCGGGGAGCTGTTTTTT. Protein product: CASTSGVNTGELFF.

The chain uses TRBV20-1 and TRBJ2-5; TRBD1 matches 7 bases. CDR3 length equals 14 residues. CDR1 and CDR2 (germline): DFQATT, SNEGSKA (reference sequence). The trim removed 0 bases at V and 2 bases at J, leaving 3 bases unmatched. CDR3 residues: CSARDWGQQETQYF. The DNA for the CDR3 is TGCAGTGCTAGAGATTGGGGACAGCAAGAGACCCAGTACTTC.

V gene TRBV5-6 combines with J gene TRBJ2-4, with 7 bases fitting TRBD1. This CDR3 has 15 residues. Germline CDR1 is SGHDT and CDR2 is YYEEEE. The V segment lost 4 bases and the J segment 8 bases; nucleotides outside the gene matches: 12. The CDR3 region is CASSPDRWGGDIQYF. DNA for the CDR3: TGTGCCAGCAGCCCGGACAGGTGGGGTGGTGACATTCAGTACTTC.

The V call is TRBV12-3 or TRBV12-4, the J call TRBJ2-7; D call uncertain. The CDR3 totals 14 residues. V was pared by 1 base and J by 4 bases, with 11 bases between. CDR3 bases: TGTGCCAGCAGTTTAGAAGGCCGGCGTTACGAGCAGTACTTC. Translated, it gives CASSLEGRRYEQYF.

The V call is TRBV20-1, the J call TRBJ2-7, with D possibly being TRBD2 (5 bases). CDR3 size: 13 residues. V dropped 6 bases and J dropped 2 bases, with 14 bases sitting between them. The germline gives CDR1 DFQATT, CDR2 SNEGSKA (reference sequence). CDR3 nucleotide sequence: TGCAGTGCCCGAACCGGGGAACCCTACGAGCAGTACTTC. Its protein is CSARTGEPYEQYF.

CDR3 loop: CAWSEWSSYNEQFF. The CDR3 DNA follows: TGTGCCTGGAGTGAGTGGAGCTCCTACAATGAGCAGTTCTTC. The chain couples TRBV30 to TRBJ2-1; no firm D call. Germline CDR1 GTSNPN, CDR2 SVGIG (reference sequence). V was cut by 1 base and J by 0 bases, with 7 bases left in between. The CDR3 is 14 amino acids.

This clonotype was seen a single time. The V gene is TRBV28, the J gene TRBJ1-1; D might be TRBD1 (5 bases). V lost 7 bases, J lost 4 bases, and 25 bases lay in between. This CDR3 region has 17 residues. Germline lookup yields CDR1 MDHEN and CDR2 SYDVKM. CDR3 DNA sequence: TGTGCCAGCACCTCTTATTGGGGGGATACCAAGTCCACTGAAGCTTTCTTT. This gives the protein CASTSYWGDTKSTEAFF.